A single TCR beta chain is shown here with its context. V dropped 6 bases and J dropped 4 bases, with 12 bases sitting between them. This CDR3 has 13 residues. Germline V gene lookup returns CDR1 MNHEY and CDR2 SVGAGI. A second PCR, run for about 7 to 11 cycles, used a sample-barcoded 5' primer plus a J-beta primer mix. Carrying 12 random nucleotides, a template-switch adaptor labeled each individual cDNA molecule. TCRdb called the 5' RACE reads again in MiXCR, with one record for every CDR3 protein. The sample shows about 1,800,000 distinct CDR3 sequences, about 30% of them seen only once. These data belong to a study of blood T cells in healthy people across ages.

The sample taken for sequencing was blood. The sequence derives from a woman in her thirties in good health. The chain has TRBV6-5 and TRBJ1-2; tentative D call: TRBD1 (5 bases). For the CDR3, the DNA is TGTGCCAGCAGCAGGGAGGGCCTCTATGGCTACACCTTC. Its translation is CASSREGLYGYTF.